Each of the 10 T cell receptor beta chains below was sequenced from the same sample in a study of blood T cell repertoires in COVID-19. Method: immunoSEQ multiplex PCR; TCRdb's copy keeps in-frame clones and lacks some. Found here are around 30,000 clones, 85% to 90% of them singletons; the top ten hold less than 15%. The sequenced sample was peripheral blood. Receptors originate from a man aged 70-80 years with active COVID-19.

This clone was counted a single time. The J gene is TRBJ1-1, the V gene TRBV21-1. TRBV21-1 is reported as a pseudogene. This CDR3 contains 14 residues. This chain's CDR3 is CASSARGGSTEAFF. For the CDR3, the DNA is TGTGCCAGCAGCGCTAGGGGGGGTAGCACTGAAGCTTTCTTT.

The J gene is TRBJ2-5, the V gene TRBV18, with unresolved D. The CDR3 sequence is 14 residues long. The germline V gene has CDR1 KGHSH and CDR2 LQKENI. V lost 3 bases, J lost 1 base, and 9 bases lay in between. CDR3 amino acids: CASSPPMAQETQYF. Here the CDR3 DNA reads TGTGCCAGCTCACCCCCCATGGCCCAAGAGACCCAGTACTTC.

The chain carries TRBV6-4 and TRBJ2-1; no firm D call. This CDR3 is built from 14 residues. CDR1 MRHNA and CDR2 SNTAGT come from the germline V gene. V was pared by 2 bases and J by 7 bases, with 12 bases between. The CDR3 loop is CASSDGSGANEQFF. DNA of the CDR3: TGTGCCAGCAGTGACGGGTCAGGTGCGAATGAGCAGTTCTTC.

V and J are TRBV5-5 and TRBJ1-4, with 8 bases lining up with TRBD1. The CDR3 runs to 14 residues. Looked up from germline, CDR1 is SGHKS and CDR2 is YYEKEE (reference sequence). With 3 bases clipped from V and 8 bases from J, the junction kept 6 bases outside the gene matches. The CDR3 DNA sequence: TGTGCCAGCAGCTGGGGGACAGGTCGAGAAAAACTGTTTTTT. Translated, it gives CASSWGTGREKLFF.

The chain couples TRBV24-1 to TRBJ2-3; tentatively, D is TRBD1 (6 bases). Germline CDR1 reads KGHDR; CDR2 reads SFDVKD. The CDR3 contains 14 residues. V dropped 5 bases and J dropped 6 bases, with 14 bases sitting between them. The CDR3 protein is CATSARGHRDTQYF. The CDR3, as DNA: TGTGCCACCAGTGCTCGGGGACACCGCGATACGCAGTATTTT.

The chain's CDR3 is CASSLNPDSHYEQYF. The CDR3 DNA sequence: TGTGCCAGCAGCTTAAACCCCGACAGCCACTACGAGCAGTACTTC. The chain carries TRBV7-2 and TRBJ2-7; a weak D match, TRBD1 (5 bases). Germline V lookup: CDR1 SGHTA, CDR2 FQGNSA. V lost 2 bases and J 3 bases, leaving 14 bases between the germline ends. This CDR3 is built from 15 residues. Full variable domain (missing parts from reference TRBV7-2 and TRBJ2-7): GAGVSQSPSNKVTEKGKDVELRCDPISGHTALYWYRQSLGQGLEFLIYFQGNSAPDKSGLPSDRFSAERTGGSVSTLTIQRTQQEDSAVYLCASSLNPDSHYEQYFGPGTRLTVT.

J is TRBJ2-1 and V is TRBV5-8, with 10 bases aligning to TRBD2. J gave up 2 bases and V 5 bases, and 4 bases lay outside the gene matches. CDR3 size: 15 residues. The germline V gene has CDR1 SGHTS and CDR2 YDEGEE. CDR3 nucleotides: TGTGCCAGCAGACGGAGCGGGAGGGCCTACAATGAGCAGTTCTTC. The encoded protein is CASRRSGRAYNEQFF.

The CDR3 DNA follows: TGTGCCAGCAGCCATGACTACTACACTAATGAAAAACTGTTTTTT. Translated, it gives CASSHDYYTNEKLFF. This chain joins TRBV7-9 and TRBJ1-4, with D unclear. Germline lookup yields CDR1 SEHNR and CDR2 FQNEAQ (reference sequence). V gave up 5 bases and J gave up 2 bases, with 12 bases separating them. This CDR3 is built from 15 residues.

This clone has a single count. The gene calls are TRBV6-1 and TRBJ2-5; maybe TRBD2 (6 bases). V gave up 0 bases and J gave up 6 bases, with 14 bases separating them. The CDR3 runs to 15 residues. CDR1 and CDR2 (germline): MNHNS, SASEGT. CDR3 in DNA: TGTGCCAGCAGTGAAGCTACGGACTATTTACAGACCCAGTACTTC. This codes for CASSEATDYLQTQYF.

V gene TRBV28 combines with J gene TRBJ1-4, with unresolved D. Germline CDR1 and CDR2: MDHEN and SYDVKM. Trimming pared 6 bases from V and 8 bases from J, leaving 19 bases between. This CDR3 has 15 residues. Written as DNA, the CDR3 is TGTGCCAGCAGCCGGGGAGACCAGTTAAGGGAAAAACTGTTTTTT. Residues: CASSRGDQLREKLFF.